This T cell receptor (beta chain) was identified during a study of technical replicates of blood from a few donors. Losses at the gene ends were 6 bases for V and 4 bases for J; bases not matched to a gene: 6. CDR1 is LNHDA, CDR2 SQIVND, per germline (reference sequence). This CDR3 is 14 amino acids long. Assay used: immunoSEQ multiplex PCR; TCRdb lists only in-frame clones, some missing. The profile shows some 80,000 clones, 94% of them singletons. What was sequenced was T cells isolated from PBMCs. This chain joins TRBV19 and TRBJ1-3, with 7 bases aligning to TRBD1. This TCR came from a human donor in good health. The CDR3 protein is CASRDRAAGNTIYF. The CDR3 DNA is TGTGCCAGTAGAGACAGGGCGGCAGGAAACACCATATATTTT. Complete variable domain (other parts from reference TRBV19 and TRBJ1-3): DGGITQSPKYLFRKEGQNVTLSCEQNLNHDAMYWYRQDPGQGLRLIYYSQIVNDFQKGDIAEGYSVSREKKESFPLTVTSAQKNPTAFYLCASRDRAAGNTIYFGEGSWLTVV.